This TCR beta chain is drawn from a study of STAT5B mutations in CD4+ large granular lymphocyte leukemia. In regard to this clone: Its target is unknown.

This was a survey-level run. Generated by immunoSEQ multiplex PCR, the TCRdb table keeps only in-frame clones and is missing some. Altogether about 33,000 clones are present, 75% to 85% being singletons, with the ten largest covering 4% to 4.5%. The study, taken as a whole, reports: The CD4+ versus CD8+ T-LGLL clonality difference may reflect limited sample size. TRBV06-family usage was enriched in top patient clones (8/27) versus controls (2/35).

This CDR3 contains 14 residues. Trimming removed 0 bases from V and 2 bases from J, with 9 bases in between. The V gene's germline CDR1 is SGDLS and CDR2 YYNGEE. The sequence was obtained from a human donor in good health. V usage is TRBV9 and J usage is TRBJ2-7; D call uncertain. The sample taken for sequencing was CD4+ T cells from blood buffy coats. The CDR3 nucleotides are TGTGCCAGCAGCGTAGGAGATATAACCTACGAGCAGTACTTC. Protein sequence: CASSVGDITYEQYF.